These 15 T cell receptor beta chains were all obtained from the same sample, sequenced in a study of T cell responses to AZD1222 COVID-19 vaccine. Sequencing was performed with immunoSEQ multiplex PCR; in TCRdb, only in-frame clones are kept and a portion is missing. This repertoire shows approximately 180,000 clones, around 94% found once; its top ten account for 3.5% to 4%. Specimen: peripheral blood, collected 28 days after the second dose of the MenACWY control vaccine. Receptor source: an adult who received the MenACWY meningococcal vaccine as a control.

The chain couples TRBV10-3 to TRBJ1-1; no clear D gene. This CDR3 contains 14 residues. The V gene lost 7 bases and the J gene lost 3 bases, with 15 bases spanning the gap. CDR1 ENHRY and CDR2 SYGVKD come from the germline V gene. CDR3 region: CAINRDGVDTEAFF. The CDR3 DNA reads TGTGCCATCAACCGCGATGGGGTGGACACTGAAGCTTTCTTT.

The chain recombines TRBV7-9 with TRBJ2-3; no clear D. CDR1 is SEHNR and CDR2 is FQNEAQ in the germline V gene (reference sequence). V lost 0 bases, J lost 6 bases, and 7 bases lay in between. The CDR3 length is 13 residues. DNA for the CDR3: TGTGCCAGCAGCTTAGCATCGGAGGATACGCAGTATTTT. Translating it yields CASSLASEDTQYF.

Here the CDR3 reads CASSPRNQPQHF. CDR3 nucleotides: TGTGCCAGCAGTCCCAGGAATCAGCCCCAGCATTTT. The V call is TRBV27, the J call TRBJ1-5; D remains unclear. Per the germline V gene, CDR1 is MNHEY and CDR2 is SMNVEV (reference sequence). With 5 bases removed from V and 4 bases from J, the gap between germline ends came to 6 bases. CDR3 length: 12 residues.

The chain combines TRBV19 with TRBJ2-1; 12 bases are shared with TRBD2. Germline V CDR1 and CDR2: LNHDA, SQIVND (reference sequence). The CDR3 is made up of 16 amino acids. V gave up 5 bases and J gave up 3 bases; unmatched junction bases: 5. The CDR3 DNA follows: TGTGCCAGTAGTGCAGAGGGACTAGCGGGCTACAATGAGCAGTTCTTC. Translating gives CASSAEGLAGYNEQFF.

The rearrangement uses TRBV27 and TRBJ1-1, with D perhaps matching TRBD1 (6 bases). This CDR3 contains 15 residues. CDR1 and CDR2 (germline): MNHEY, SMNVEV (reference sequence). The germline V and J ends were trimmed by 6 bases and 0 bases, with 14 bases remaining between them. CDR3 sequence: CASSRLRGLNTEAFF. The DNA for the CDR3 is TGTGCCAGCAGCCGACTCAGGGGACTGAACACTGAAGCTTTCTTT.

The chain carries TRBV3-1 (or the pseudogene TRBV3-2) and TRBJ1-1; D not resolved. The CDR3 loop spans 16 amino acids. The germline gives CDR1 LGHDT, CDR2 YNNKEL (reference sequence). The germline V and J ends were trimmed by 0 bases and 0 bases, with 11 bases remaining between them. The CDR3 region is CASSQEIGRMNTEAFF. In DNA form, the CDR3 reads TGTGCCAGCAGCCAAGAAATAGGGCGGATGAACACTGAAGCTTTCTTT.

This clone has a single count. The J gene is TRBJ2-1, the V gene TRBV6-1, with D hard to call. The CDR3 length is 14 residues. Germline CDR1 and CDR2: MNHNS and SASEGT. Trimming took 1 base from V and 2 from J, leaving 6 bases between them. The chain's CDR3 is CASSEDRTYNEQFF. As DNA, the CDR3 is TGTGCCAGCAGTGAAGACAGAACCTACAATGAGCAGTTCTTC.

The V and J genes are TRBV5-1 and TRBJ2-3; weak D call: TRBD2 (6 bases). The germline gives CDR1 SGHRS, CDR2 YFSETQ. Trimming shortened V by 0 bases and J by 0 bases, and 17 bases separated the two germline ends. CDR3 length: 18 amino acids. The CDR3: CASSLGPGTPLSTDTQYF. The CDR3 DNA sequence: TGCGCCAGCAGCTTGGGCCCGGGGACTCCCCTGAGCACAGATACGCAGTATTTT.

The J gene is TRBJ1-2, the V gene TRBV5-5, with TRBD1 identical over 7 bases. With 1 base clipped from V and 0 bases from J, the junction kept 6 bases outside the gene matches. This CDR3 is built from 16 residues. Per germline, CDR1 SGHKS and CDR2 YYEKEE (reference sequence). CDR3 sequence (DNA): TGTGCCAGCAGCTTGTCGGGACAGCCCTCTAACTATGGCTACACCTTC. Translated: CASSLSGQPSNYGYTF.

This clone was found once. The rearrangement links TRBV11-2 to TRBJ2-2; D is possibly TRBD2 (6 bases). V lost 1 base, J lost 0 bases, and 18 bases lay in between. This CDR3 has 19 amino acids. Germline V CDR1 and CDR2: SGHAT, FQNNGV. CDR3 nucleotide sequence: TGTGCCAGCAGCTTAGTGACAGCGGGCGTCCGGGCGAACACCGGGGAGCTGTTTTTT. Encoded protein: CASSLVTAGVRANTGELFF. Combining the CDR3 with reference TRBV11-2 and TRBJ2-2 gives the whole variable domain EAGVAQSPRYKIIEKRQSVAFWCNPISGHATLYWYQQILGQGPKLLIQFQNNGVVDDSQLPKDRFSAERLKGVDSTLKIQPAKLEDSAVYLCASSLVTAGVRANTGELFFGEGSRLTVL.

This clone came up once. The chain uses TRBV23-1 and TRBJ1-1; 7 nucleotides line up with TRBD1. TRBV23-1 qualifies as an ORF whose function is uncertain. V was clipped by 5 bases and J by 0 bases; unmatched bases: 9. The CDR3 consists of 16 residues. CDR3 sequence (DNA): TGCGCCAGCAGTTACCGGGACAGTCGCATGAACACTGAAGCTTTCTTT. Protein: CASSYRDSRMNTEAFF.

V is TRBV5-1 and J is TRBJ1-1, with a tentative D call TRBD1 (6 bases). The V gene lost 0 bases and the J gene lost 3 bases, with 18 bases spanning the gap. CDR3 length equals 17 residues. The germline CDR1 and CDR2 sequences are SGHRS and YFSETQ. The CDR3 here is CASSLAQPGRGYTEAFF. In DNA form, the CDR3 reads TGCGCCAGCAGCTTGGCCCAGCCCGGGAGGGGGTACACTGAAGCTTTCTTT.

The chain uses TRBV6-1 and TRBJ1-5; D might be TRBD1 (6 bases). CDR3 size: 14 residues. V dropped 6 bases and J dropped 1 base, with 10 bases sitting between them. CDR1 is MNHNS, CDR2 SASEGT, per germline. Here the CDR3 DNA reads TGTGCCAGCAGGGAGGGGGTGAGCAATCAGCCCCAGCATTTT. Its translation is CASREGVSNQPQHF.

The chain couples TRBV29-1 to TRBJ1-2, with D possibly matching TRBD1 (6 bases). Germline lookup yields CDR1 SQVTM and CDR2 ANQGSEA. The V and J ends lost 4 bases and 7 bases respectively, with 13 bases between them. This CDR3 has 12 residues. The chain's CDR3 is CSVGGDMGGYTF. CDR3 nucleotides: TGCAGCGTTGGTGGGGACATGGGTGGCTACACCTTC.

The chain links TRBV4-2 to TRBJ1-1; TRBD1 matches 9 bases. CDR1 and CDR2 from the germline V gene are LGHNA and YNFKEQ. V was pared by 1 base and J by 5 bases, with 2 bases of the junction left unmatched. The CDR3 spans 14 residues. Here the CDR3 reads CASSQGDRETEAFF. CDR3 coding DNA: TGTGCCAGCAGCCAAGGGGACAGGGAAACTGAAGCTTTCTTT.